This T cell receptor (beta chain) was captured by sequencing in a study of control samples from healthy donors and cancer patients. From germline, CDR1 is SGHAT and CDR2 FQNNGV. CDR3 length equals 15 residues. Trimming pared 1 base from V and 4 bases from J, leaving 11 bases between. Data came from immunoSEQ multiplex PCR; TCRdb stores just in-frame clones and leaves some out. The repertoire holds around 180,000 clones, more than 90% seen once, with around 2.2% in the top ten. This TCR derives from a woman in her thirties or forties in good health. The J gene is TRBJ1-3, the V gene TRBV11-2; perhaps TRBD1 as D (5 bases). The sequencing input was blood. The CDR3, as DNA: TGTGCCAGCAGCTTAGTAGGGGTCGGCGGAAACACCATATATTTT. This encodes CASSLVGVGGNTIYF.